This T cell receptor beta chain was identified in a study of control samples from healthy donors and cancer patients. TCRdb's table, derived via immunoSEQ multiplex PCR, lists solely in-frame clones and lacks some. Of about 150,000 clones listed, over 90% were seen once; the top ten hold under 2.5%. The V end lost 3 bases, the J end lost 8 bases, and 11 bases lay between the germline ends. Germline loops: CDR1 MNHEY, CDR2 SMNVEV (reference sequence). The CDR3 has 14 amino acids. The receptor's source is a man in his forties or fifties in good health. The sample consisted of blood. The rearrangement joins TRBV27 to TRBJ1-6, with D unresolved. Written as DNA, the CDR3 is TGTGCCAGCAGTTTCGGTCGGTCTCATTCACCCCTCCACTTT. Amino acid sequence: CASSFGRSHSPLHF.